This T cell receptor beta chain was sequenced during a study of cytomegalovirus exposure and HLA in healthy donors. In the study overall: A prior analysis found around 110 million unique TCR beta sequences from 150 million to 200 million T cells. Unique TCRs numbering approximately 81 million, obtained from HLA-typed donors, made up an early data release. Findings and limits, study-wide: A list of 150 to 200 TCR beta chains associated with cytomegalovirus was given.

13 Jbeta primers and 60 Vbeta primers were used for the PCR. Assay: immunoSEQ multiplex PCR; the TCRdb copy retains only in-frame clones and omits some. The table lists 49,000 or so clones, around 81% of them singletons. This CDR3 has 14 amino acids. Germline values: CDR1 MNHEY, CDR2 SMNVEV (reference sequence). The junction had 9 bases not matched to a gene; V was cut back by 8 bases and J by 4 bases. This clone was found a few times. Its antigen is unknown. The V and J genes are TRBV27 and TRBJ1-1, with 8 bases matching TRBD1. The sequence was collected from a boy aged 5-17 years in good health and CMV-seropositive. Sequenced: PBMCs. Here the CDR3 DNA reads TGTGCCAGCGGGTCGACAGGGGCGGGCACTGAAGCTTTCTTT. It codes for CASGSTGAGTEAFF.